This is a list of T cell receptor beta chains from one sample in a study of cytomegalovirus exposure and HLA in healthy donors. Profiling relied on immunoSEQ multiplex PCR, and the TCRdb table lists in-frame clones only, not all of them. The sample lists about 150,000 clones; 75% were seen once. The sample consisted of PBMCs. These receptors were taken from a man aged 18 to 29 in good health and CMV-seropositive. Each CDR3 is given with its conserved first and last residue. The D gene is left open where the match is weak. The size of a clone is reported for some rows only, either as once, few or many, or as a class for expanded clones.

>TRBV6-1|TRBD1|NA|TRBJ1-1
CASRYQGGSEAFF
TGTGCCAGCAGGTATCAAGGGGGCTCTGAAGCTTTCTTT
>TRBV18|TRBD2|few|TRBJ2-5
CASSPGIAGMETQYF
TGTGCCAGCTCACCAGGGATAGCGGGAATGGAGACCCAGTACTTC
>TRBV25-1|NA|NA|TRBJ2-7
CASSDGDAVPRSYEQYF
TGTGCCAGCAGTGACGGTGATGCAGTACCTAGGTCTTACGAGCAGTACTTC
>TRBV27|NA|NA|TRBJ2-7
CASVGQTYEQYF
TGTGCCAGCGTTGGACAGACCTACGAGCAGTACTTC
>TRBV27|TRBD1|NA|TRBJ1-5
CASSLSGTGGRFTPRPQHF
TGTGCCAGCAGTTTAAGTGGGACAGGGGGCCGCTTTACCCCCAGGCCCCAGCATTTT
>TRBV7-8|TRBD2|NA|TRBJ2-5
CASSYRLAGFQETQYF
TGTGCCAGCAGCTATCGACTAGCGGGATTTCAAGAGACCCAGTACTTC
>TRBV28|NA|few|TRBJ2-1
CASRKLGGAGRFF
TGTGCCAGCAGGAAACTCGGAGGGGCCGGTAGGTTCTTC
>TRBV28|TRBD1|once|TRBJ1-2
CASSLVGTANYGYTF
TGTGCCAGCAGTTTAGTAGGGACAGCTAACTATGGCTACACCTTC
>TRBV28|NA|few|TRBJ1-3
CASSIPGLNSGNTIYF
TGTGCCAGCAGTATTCCGGGACTGAACTCTGGAAACACCATATATTTT
>TRBV9|TRBD2|NA|TRBJ2-2
CARSVGGRAEFGELFF
TGTGCCCGCAGCGTAGGCGGGAGGGCCGAGTTCGGGGAGCTGTTTTTT
>TRBV5-1|NA|NA|TRBJ2-2
CASIQGGGYQNTGELFF
TGCGCCAGCATACAGGGCGGGGGCTACCAGAACACCGGGGAGCTGTTTTTT
>TRBV4-2|NA|NA|TRBJ2-4
CASSQGQRDRGSGIQYF
TGTGCCAGCAGCCAAGGGCAGCGCGATCGCGGTTCGGGCATTCAGTACTTC
>TRBV7-8|TRBD1|NA|TRBJ2-1
CASSPRQGGQNEQFF
TGTGCCAGCAGCCCGCGACAGGGGGGCCAAAATGAGCAGTTCTTC